This T cell receptor (beta chain) was obtained from a study of somatic mutations in cytotoxic T cells in rheumatoid arthritis. Generated by immunoSEQ multiplex PCR, the TCRdb table keeps only in-frame clones and is missing some. Of about 23,000 clones in the sample, 65% to 85% were seen once. Looked up from germline, CDR1 is MNHEY and CDR2 is SVGAGI. The V end lost 0 bases, the J end lost 4 bases, and 12 bases lay between the germline ends. The CDR3 spans 16 residues. V and J are TRBV6-5 and TRBJ2-2; no clear D gene. The sample consisted of CD8+ T cells sorted from blood. The source is an adult with rheumatoid arthritis. The CDR3 DNA follows: TGTGCCAGCAGTTACTCGATAGTCCCCCCCACCGGGGAGCTGTTTTTT. It is translated as CASSYSIVPPTGELFF.